This T cell receptor beta chain was recovered during a study of blood T cell repertoires in COVID-19. About the study: Acute and convalescent COVID-19 specimens originated in the United States, Italy and Spain. From T cells, B-cell-depleted T cells, or PBMCs came the material, which was cDNA or gDNA.

This CDR3 spans 13 amino acids. Germline V CDR1 and CDR2: MNHEY, SVGAGI. Unmatched junction bases numbered 7, after V lost 5 bases and J lost 8 bases. Original analysis: The authors estimated nucleated cell counts from reference gene primer amplification. Profiling relied on immunoSEQ multiplex PCR, and the TCRdb table lists in-frame clones only, not all of them. V, J and clone size derive from that table, while D and trimming were established from the DNA sequence. The profile shows 200,000 to 300,000 clones, 84% of them singletons. J is TRBJ2-7 and V is TRBV6-5; 9 bases match TRBD1. The receptor was derived from a man aged 55 to 70 with acute or convalescent COVID-19. The sequenced sample consisted of peripheral blood. CDR3 in DNA: TGTGCCAGCAGTCCCGGGACAGGGATCCAGCAGTACTTC. Its protein is CASSPGTGIQQYF.